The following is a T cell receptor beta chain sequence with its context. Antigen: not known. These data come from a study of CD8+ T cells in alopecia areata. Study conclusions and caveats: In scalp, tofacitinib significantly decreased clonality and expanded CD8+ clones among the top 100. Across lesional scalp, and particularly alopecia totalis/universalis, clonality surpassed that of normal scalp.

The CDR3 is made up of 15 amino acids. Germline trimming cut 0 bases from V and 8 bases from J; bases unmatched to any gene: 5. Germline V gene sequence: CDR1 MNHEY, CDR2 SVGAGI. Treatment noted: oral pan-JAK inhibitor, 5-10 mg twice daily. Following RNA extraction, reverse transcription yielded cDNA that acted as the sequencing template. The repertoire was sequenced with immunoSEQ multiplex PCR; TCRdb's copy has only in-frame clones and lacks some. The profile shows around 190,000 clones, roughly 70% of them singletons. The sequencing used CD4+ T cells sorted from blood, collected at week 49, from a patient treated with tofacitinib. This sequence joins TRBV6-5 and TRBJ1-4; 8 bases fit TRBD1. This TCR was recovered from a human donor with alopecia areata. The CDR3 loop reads CASSYSDRVLEKLFF. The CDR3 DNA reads TGTGCCAGCAGTTACTCGGACAGGGTACTGGAAAAACTGTTTTTT.